These T cell receptor beta chains were read from a single sample in a study of spatial heterogeneity in lung cancer. TCRdb independently ran MiXCR on the 5' RACE reads; one entry per CDR3 protein. The sample lists about 78,000 distinct CDR3 sequences, 8% occurring once. The starting material was PBMCs, obtained at surgery. These receptors came from a male donor with early-stage non-small cell lung cancer. Each CDR3 is given with its conserved first and last residue. Fields, in order: D gene, clone size, V gene, J gene, CDR3 protein, CDR3 DNA. D genes are given only for firm matches. For some rows the clone size is stated as once, few or many, or as a class when expanded; others skip it.

>.|few|TRBV5-1|TRBJ1-4
CASSLLGVLEDGLFF
TGCGCCAGCAGCTTGTTGGGGGTCTTGGAGGATGGACTGTTTTTT
>.|many|TRBV6-5|TRBJ1-1
CASSTGLSRSFF
TGTGCCAGCAGTACCGGACTGTCAAGGTCGTTCTTT
>TRBD2|.|TRBV20-1|TRBJ2-5
CSAPLAGGMKETQYF
TGCAGTGCTCCGTTAGCGGGAGGGATGAAAGAGACCCAGTACTTC
>.|few|TRBV9|TRBJ2-1
CASSSPPGFHLNEQFF
TGTGCCAGCAGCTCCCCCCCGGGTTTTCACCTCAATGAGCAGTTCTTC
>.|.|TRBV20-1|TRBJ2-4
CSAAPTQGGNIQYF
TGCAGTGCAGCCCCTACCCAGGGAGGAAACATTCAGTACTTC
>TRBD2|.|TRBV2|TRBJ2-1
CASSAGLAEYNEQFF
TGTGCCAGCAGTGCCGGACTAGCGGAGTACAATGAGCAGTTCTTC
>TRBD2|many|TRBV4-1|TRBJ2-7
CASSPFPGTSGSVEQYF
TGCGCCAGCAGCCCTTTCCCCGGGACTAGCGGGAGTGTAGAGCAGTACTTC
>TRBD2|many|TRBV6-5|TRBJ2-2
CTGTSGSTGELFF
TGTACCGGGACTAGCGGGAGCACCGGGGAGCTGTTTTTT
>TRBD1|.|TRBV23-1|TRBJ2-7
CASIPPTGSREQYF
TGCGCCAGCATACCCCCGACAGGGAGCCGCGAGCAGTACTTC
>.|.|TRBV5-1|TRBJ1-2
CASSPTESLYGYTF
TGCGCCAGCAGCCCGACGGAGAGTCTCTATGGCTACACCTTC
>.|many|TRBV27|TRBJ2-6
CASSFLGAVSGANVLTF
TGTGCCAGCAGTTTTCTGGGGGCTGTCTCTGGGGCCAACGTCCTGACTTTC
>TRBD1|.|TRBV5-4|TRBJ1-6
CASSQDDRANSPLHF
TGTGCCAGCAGCCAGGATGACAGGGCCAATTCACCCCTCCACTTT
>.|few|TRBV24-1|TRBJ2-3
CATSVGGLDTQYF
TGTGCCACCAGTGTGGGGGGCCTAGATACGCAGTATTTT
>.|few|TRBV7-9|TRBJ1-1
CASSLMAGRAEAFF
TGTGCCAGCAGCTTAATGGCAGGTCGGGCTGAAGCTTTCTTT
>TRBD2|.|TRBV6-5|TRBJ2-1
CASSPGLAGGEQFF
TGTGCCAGCAGTCCTGGACTAGCGGGAGGTGAGCAGTTCTTC